The rows below give T cell receptor beta chains drawn from one sample of a study of regulatory T cells in long-lasting Graves disease. Via MiXCR, TCRdb re-called the multiplex PCR reads, giving one row per CDR3 protein. The table has around 400,000 distinct CDR3 sequences, less than 25% seen once. The source was peripheral blood mononuclear cells (PBMCs), collected when the disease was refractory, from a patient treated with antithyroid drugs. The receptors shown here come from a female donor with Graves disease. CDR3s include the opening cysteine and the closing phenylalanine or tryptophan. Fields, in order: V gene, clone size, J gene, D gene, CDR3 protein, CDR3 DNA. The D gene is left open where the match is weak. Where a row states a size, it is once, few, many or the class of an expanded clone; other rows omit it.

>TRBV27|many|TRBJ2-7|NA
CASSPLGQTYEQYF
TGTGCCAGCAGTCCCCTCGGACAGACCTACGAGCAGTACTTC
>TRBV5-5|NA|TRBJ2-7|TRBD2
CASSLEPGLAGGEQYF
TGTGCCAGCAGCTTGGAGCCGGGACTAGCGGGAGGCGAGCAGTACTTC
>TRBV7-2|NA|TRBJ1-1|NA
CASSLVGYTEAFF
TGTGCCAGCAGCTTAGTAGGGTACACTGAAGCTTTCTTT
>TRBV3-1|NA|TRBJ2-3|TRBD2
CASSQVTGGTSTDTQYF
TGTGCCAGCAGCCAAGTGACGGGGGGAACTAGCACAGATACGCAGTATTTT
>TRBV6-2/TRBV6-3|few|TRBJ1-1|NA
CASSYRQGYTEAFF
TGTGCCAGCAGTTATAGGCAGGGGTACACTGAAGCTTTCTTT
>TRBV7-9|NA|TRBJ1-4|NA
CASSLLTGTATNEKLFF
TGTGCCAGCAGCCTCCTCACAGGGACCGCAACTAATGAAAAACTGTTTTTT
>TRBV28|many|TRBJ1-3|TRBD1
CASNRDRAGNTIYF
TGTGCCAGCAACAGGGACAGGGCTGGAAACACCATATATTTT
>TRBV24-1|NA|TRBJ1-2|NA
CATSEEQGGYTF
TGTGCCACCAGTGAGGAACAGGGTGGCTACACCTTC
>TRBV30|NA|TRBJ2-7|NA
CAWSEGDRAYF
TGTGCCTGGAGTGAAGGGGACCGAGCGTACTTC
>TRBV7-9|few|TRBJ1-2|TRBD1
CASTRDSNYGYTF
TGTGCGAGCACACGGGACAGTAACTATGGCTACACCTTC
>TRBV7-9|NA|TRBJ1-1|NA
CASSYISGVPEAFF
TGTGCCAGCAGCTACATTTCAGGGGTACCTGAAGCTTTCTTT
>TRBV6-5|few|TRBJ1-1|TRBD1
CASSLDRGTNEAFF
TGTGCCAGCAGTTTGGACAGGGGGACAAATGAAGCTTTCTTT
>TRBV2|many|TRBJ1-2|NA
CSSHSPTYGYTF
TGTTCCTCGCATTCCCCGACCTATGGCTACACCTTC
>TRBV19|NA|TRBJ1-5|NA
CASNPGSNQPQHF
TGTGCCAGTAACCCAGGGTCCAATCAGCCCCAGCATTTT
>TRBV29-1|many|TRBJ1-1|NA
CSAVRGAQAFF
TGCAGCGCTGTACGTGGAGCTCAAGCTTTCTTT
>TRBV5-1|few|TRBJ1-1|TRBD1
CASSLSGGVNTEAFF
TGCGCCAGCAGCTTGTCAGGGGGAGTGAACACTGAAGCTTTCTTT
>TRBV12-3/TRBV12-4|NA|TRBJ1-5|NA
CASNRYAQPQHF
TGTGCCAGCAATAGATATGCTCAGCCCCAGCATTTT
>TRBV7-9|NA|TRBJ2-7|NA
CASSSQARAYEQYF
TGTGCCAGCAGCTCTCAGGCACGAGCCTACGAGCAGTACTTC
>TRBV12-3/TRBV12-4|NA|TRBJ1-2|TRBD1
CTSSGQGPGYTF
TGTACCAGCAGTGGACAGGGTCCCGGCTACACCTTC
>TRBV5-1|NA|TRBJ2-5|NA
CASRSTGSGPQYF
TGCGCCAGCAGATCAACAGGGTCGGGTCCCCAGTACTTC
>TRBV3-1|NA|TRBJ1-2|NA
CASSPRILGYYTF
TGTGCCAGCAGCCCTAGGATCCTAGGATACTACACCTTC
>TRBV7-8|few|TRBJ2-7|TRBD2
CASSRTSGSIYEQYF
TGTGCCAGCAGCCGGACTAGCGGGAGTATCTACGAGCAGTACTTC
>TRBV10-3|few|TRBJ2-7|NA
CAIRVQGDEDEQYF
TGTGCCATCAGGGTACAGGGCGATGAAGACGAGCAGTACTTC
>TRBV3-1|NA|TRBJ1-6|TRBD1
CASSQLRGAQSPLHF
TGTGCCAGCAGCCAACTCAGGGGGGCCCAATCACCCCTCCACTTT
>TRBV15|many|TRBJ2-5|NA
CATSNRGGRETQYF
TGTGCCACCAGCAACAGGGGAGGCCGTGAGACCCAGTACTTC
>TRBV6-4|NA|TRBJ2-7|NA
CASSYSLQRYEQYF
TGTGCCAGCAGTTACTCGCTGCAGCGCTACGAGCAGTACTTC
>TRBV6-9|NA|TRBJ2-7|TRBD2
CASSYATSGMSYEQYF
TGTGCCAGCAGTTACGCAACTAGCGGGATGTCCTACGAGCAGTACTTC
>TRBV25-1|few|TRBJ1-2|NA
CASSEGRTNYGYTF
TGTGCCAGCAGTGAAGGCAGAACTAACTATGGCTACACCTTC
>TRBV29-1|NA|TRBJ2-7|NA
CSVQQGGTYEQYF
TGCAGCGTTCAACAGGGTGGGACCTACGAGCAGTACTTC
>TRBV7-9|NA|TRBJ1-1|NA
CASSLMENTEAFF
TGTGCCAGCAGCTTAATGGAGAACACTGAAGCTTTCTTT
>TRBV5-1|NA|TRBJ2-2|NA
CASSPNTAIGGELFF
TGTGCCAGCAGCCCGAATACCGCTATAGGCGGGGAGCTGTTTTTT
>TRBV6-2/TRBV6-3|NA|TRBJ2-7|TRBD1
CASSYRGQGVSEQYF
TGTGCCAGCAGTTACAGAGGACAGGGGGTGAGCGAGCAGTACTTC
>TRBV20-1|few|TRBJ1-1|NA
CSANGAFF
TGCAGTGCTAATGGGGCTTTCTTT
>TRBV2|many|TRBJ2-2|NA
CASSRTGAGELFF
TGTGCCAGCTCCCGGACGGGGGCCGGGGAGCTGTTTTTT
>TRBV19|NA|TRBJ2-2|TRBD2
CASSISLAGFGTGELFF
TGTGCCAGTAGTATCTCGCTAGCGGGGTTTGGCACCGGGGAGCTGTTTTTT
>TRBV6-2/TRBV6-3|NA|TRBJ2-7|NA
CASTTYVGESYEQYF
TGTGCCAGCACCACTTACGTCGGAGAATCCTACGAGCAGTACTTC
>TRBV10-3|many|TRBJ2-7|NA
CAISESGLAYEQYF
TGTGCCATCAGTGAGTCCGGTCTAGCCTACGAGCAGTACTTC
>TRBV2|many|TRBJ2-5|NA
CASSVEGAETQYF
TGTGCCAGCAGTGTGGAAGGGGCGGAGACCCAGTACTTC
>TRBV28|many|TRBJ2-5|NA
CASSPLTDQETQYF
TGTGCCAGCAGTCCGTTGACAGATCAAGAGACCCAGTACTTC
>TRBV11-2|NA|TRBJ2-3|TRBD2
CASSLVATSGRITDTQYF
TGTGCCAGCAGCTTAGTGGCCACTAGCGGGAGGATAACAGATACGCAGTATTTT
>TRBV7-2|NA|TRBJ2-6|NA
CASSPQASSGANVLTF
TGTGCCAGCTCTCCCCAGGCCAGCTCTGGGGCCAACGTCCTGACTTTC
>TRBV30|NA|TRBJ2-7|TRBD2
CAWSVSTSGSGQYF
TGTGCCTGGAGTGTTTCGACTAGCGGGAGTGGGCAGTACTTC
>TRBV11-2|many|TRBJ2-7|TRBD1
CASSLRTGYYEQYF
TGTGCCAGCAGTCTAAGGACAGGATACTACGAGCAGTACTTC
>TRBV29-1|NA|TRBJ2-2|NA
CSVKGTGELFF
TGCAGCGTTAAGGGGACCGGGGAGCTGTTTTTT
>TRBV7-3|NA|TRBJ2-7|TRBD2
CASSSPRTRDEQYF
TGTGCCAGCAGCTCCCCGAGGACTAGGGACGAGCAGTACTTC
>TRBV6-9|NA|TRBJ2-5|NA
CASSYSNPGVIGTQYF
TGTGCCAGCAGTTACTCGAATCCGGGAGTAATAGGGACCCAGTACTTC
>TRBV28|many|TRBJ2-5|NA
CASIAGARGGKETQYF
TGTGCCAGCATCGCGGGAGCGAGGGGGGGGAAAGAGACCCAGTACTTC
>TRBV30|NA|TRBJ1-1|TRBD1
CAWRDRQGGNTEAFF
TGTGCCTGGAGGGACCGACAGGGGGGGAACACTGAAGCTTTCTTT
>TRBV6-1|many|TRBJ1-2|NA
CASSEVDGPRYGYTF
TGTGCCAGCAGTGAAGTAGATGGACCGAGATATGGCTACACCTTC
>TRBV2|few|TRBJ2-7|TRBD2
CASRGLAGVLGEQYF
TGTGCCAGCAGGGGACTAGCGGGAGTTCTCGGAGAGCAGTACTTC
>TRBV6-1|few|TRBJ1-5|TRBD1
CASKDRVNQPQHF
TGTGCCAGCAAGGACAGGGTCAATCAGCCCCAGCATTTT
>TRBV10-3|NA|TRBJ2-6|NA
CAISPGPTAGANVLTF
TGTGCCATCAGCCCTGGGCCTACAGCTGGGGCCAACGTCCTGACTTTC
>TRBV5-1|many|TRBJ2-1|TRBD2
CASSRGRADNEQFF
TGCGCCAGCAGTCGGGGGAGGGCCGACAATGAGCAGTTCTTC